This is a list of T cell receptor beta chains from one sample in a study of neurological immune-mediated disorders. TCRdb re-called the 5' RACE reads with MiXCR, one entry per CDR3 protein. Of 28,000 or so distinct CDR3 sequences listed, 15% are singletons. Sample: PBMCs. All receptors come from a man aged 70 or older in good health. Both conserved end residues are part of each CDR3. D genes are given only for firm matches. Size is stated for part of the rows, as once, few or many counts, or as a class when the clone is expanded.

clone size,V gene,D gene,J gene,CDR3 DNA,CDR3 protein
many,TRBV5-1,-,TRBJ1-2,TGCGCCAGCAGCTTGGAGCACATCCCCTACACCTTC,CASSLEHIPYTF
many,TRBV6-2/TRBV6-3,-,TRBJ2-3,TGTGCCAGCAGTTACTCCCCCCGTCATCGTAGCACAGATACGCAGTATTTT,CASSYSPRHRSTDTQYF
-,TRBV5-1,TRBD1,TRBJ1-1,TGCGCCAGCAGCGCATTAGACAGGGCCGGGAAGGCTTTCTTT,CASSALDRAGKAFF
many,TRBV5-1,-,TRBJ1-4,TGCGCCAGCAGCTTGGAGGAGCGGAGTGAAAAACTGTTTTTT,CASSLEERSEKLFF
many,TRBV5-1,TRBD1,TRBJ2-2,TGCGCCAGCAGCATGGGACAGGGGGCGCGATGGGCCACCGGGGAGCTGTTTTTT,CASSMGQGARWATGELFF
-,TRBV4-3,TRBD1,TRBJ2-1,TGCGCCAGCAGCCAAGCGACAGGGGGCTACAATGAGCAGTTCTTC,CASSQATGGYNEQFF
-,TRBV29-1,TRBD1,TRBJ2-5,TGCAGCGGAACGGACAGGGGAGAAGAGACCCAGTACTTC,CSGTDRGEETQYF
many,TRBV9,TRBD1,TRBJ2-1,TGTGCCAGCAGCGTGGTCCCTGGGACAGCCGGCTACAATGAGCAGTTCTTC,CASSVVPGTAGYNEQFF
-,TRBV7-3,-,TRBJ2-3,TGTGCCTCCCGGGGGGCCTGGGATACGCAGTATTTT,CASRGAWDTQYF
many,TRBV7-3,TRBD1,TRBJ2-1,TGTGCCAGCAGCTCCAGGAGGGGGACAGGGGCGTACAATGAGCAGTTCTTC,CASSSRRGTGAYNEQFF
many,TRBV7-6,-,TRBJ2-3,TGTGCCAGCAGCTTATGGCAGGGAGAGGGCACAGATACGCAGTATTTT,CASSLWQGEGTDTQYF
many,TRBV20-1,-,TRBJ1-2,TGCAGTGCGTTACAGACAAGCTATGGCTACACCTTC,CSALQTSYGYTF
-,TRBV5-1,TRBD1,TRBJ2-7,TGCGCCAGCAGCATTCTTCCGGGACAGGACTACGAGCGGTACTTC,CASSILPGQDYERYF
many,TRBV7-2,TRBD1,TRBJ2-7,TGTGCCAGCAGCTTAGCGACCGGGACAGGGTTGAACGAGCAGTACTTC,CASSLATGTGLNEQYF
many,TRBV6-5,-,TRBJ1-1,TGTGCCAGCAGTTACTCGAAATGGAGCACTGAAGCTTTCTTT,CASSYSKWSTEAFF
many,TRBV20-1,-,TRBJ2-3,TGCAGTGCCCCGGACAGAACAGATACGCAGTATTTT,CSAPDRTDTQYF
many,TRBV12-3/TRBV12-4,-,TRBJ1-6,TGTGCCAGCAGTTCAGTCAGAACGCATAATTCACCCCTCCACTTT,CASSSVRTHNSPLHF
many,TRBV12-5,TRBD2,TRBJ2-1,TGTGCTAGTGGTTTGGTACGATGGTCTAGCGGGGGACACAATGAGCAGTTCTTC,CASGLVRWSSGGHNEQFF
many,TRBV12-3/TRBV12-4,-,TRBJ1-5,TGTGCCAGCAGTTATAGCGGCCGGAAAAATCAGCCCCAGCATTTT,CASSYSGRKNQPQHF
-,TRBV20-1,TRBD1,TRBJ1-5,TGCAGTGCACGGATCACAGGGGGCGGGAGCAATCAGCCCCAGCATTTT,CSARITGGGSNQPQHF
many,TRBV18,-,TRBJ2-2,TGTGCCAGCTCACCATATGAGGGGTCCGGGGAGCTGTTTTTT,CASSPYEGSGELFF
many,TRBV28,-,TRBJ2-1,TGTGCCAGCAGTCTAGGAGGCGGGAACTCCTACAATGAGCAGTTCTTC,CASSLGGGNSYNEQFF